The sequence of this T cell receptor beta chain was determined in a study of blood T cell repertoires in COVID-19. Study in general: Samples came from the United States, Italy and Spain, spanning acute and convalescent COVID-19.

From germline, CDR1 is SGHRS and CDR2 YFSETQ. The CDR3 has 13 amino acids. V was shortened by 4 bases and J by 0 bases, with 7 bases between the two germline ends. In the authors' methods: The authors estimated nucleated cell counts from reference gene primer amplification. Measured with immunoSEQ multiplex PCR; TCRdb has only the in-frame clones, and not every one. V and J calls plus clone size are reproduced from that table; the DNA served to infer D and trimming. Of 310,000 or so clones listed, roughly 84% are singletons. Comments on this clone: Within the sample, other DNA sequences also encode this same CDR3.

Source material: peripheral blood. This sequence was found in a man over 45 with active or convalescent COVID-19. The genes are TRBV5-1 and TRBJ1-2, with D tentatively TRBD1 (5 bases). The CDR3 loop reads CASSLTANYGYTF. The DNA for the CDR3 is TGCGCCAGCAGCCTGACAGCTAACTATGGCTACACCTTC. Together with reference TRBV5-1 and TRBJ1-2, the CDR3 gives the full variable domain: KAGVTQTPRYLIKTRGQQVTLSCSPISGHRSVSWYQQTPGQGLQFLFEYFSETQRNKGNFPGRFSGRQFSNSRSEMNVSTLELGDSALYLCASSLTANYGYTFGSGTRLTVV.